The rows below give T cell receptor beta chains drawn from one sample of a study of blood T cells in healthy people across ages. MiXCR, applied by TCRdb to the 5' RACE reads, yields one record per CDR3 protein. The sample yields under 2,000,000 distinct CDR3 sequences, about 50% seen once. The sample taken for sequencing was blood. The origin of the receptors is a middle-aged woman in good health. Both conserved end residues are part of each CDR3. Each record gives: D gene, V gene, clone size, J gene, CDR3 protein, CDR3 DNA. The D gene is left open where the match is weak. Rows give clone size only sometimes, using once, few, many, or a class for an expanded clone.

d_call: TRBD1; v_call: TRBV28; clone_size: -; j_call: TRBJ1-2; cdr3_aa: CASSPPTGDYGYTF; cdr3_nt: TGTGCCAGCTCACCCCCGACAGGGGACTATGGCTACACCTTC
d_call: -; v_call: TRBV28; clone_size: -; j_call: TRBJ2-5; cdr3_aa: CASSLLVPGWETQYF; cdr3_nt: TGTGCCAGCAGTTTATTGGTTCCGGGTTGGGAGACCCAGTACTTC
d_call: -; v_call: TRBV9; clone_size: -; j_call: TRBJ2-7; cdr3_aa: CASSADSPKVEQYF; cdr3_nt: TGTGCCAGCAGCGCTGACTCTCCCAAGGTCGAGCAGTACTTC
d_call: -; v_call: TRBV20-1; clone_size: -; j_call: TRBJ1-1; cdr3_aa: CSAQVMNTEAFF; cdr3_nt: TGCAGTGCTCAAGTCATGAACACTGAAGCTTTCTTT
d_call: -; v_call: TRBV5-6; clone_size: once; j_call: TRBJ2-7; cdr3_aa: CANSVGTSYEQYF; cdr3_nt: TGTGCCAACAGCGTAGGGACAAGCTACGAGCAGTACTTC
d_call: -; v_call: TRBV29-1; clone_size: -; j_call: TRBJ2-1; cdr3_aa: CSVEEPPLNDGNNEQFF; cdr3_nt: TGCAGCGTTGAAGAACCCCCATTAAATGACGGAAACAATGAGCAGTTCTTC
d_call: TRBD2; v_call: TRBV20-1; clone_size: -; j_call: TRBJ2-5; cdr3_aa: CSARGGLAGDQKTQYF; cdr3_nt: TGCAGTGCTAGAGGTGGACTAGCGGGGGATCAGAAGACCCAGTACTTC
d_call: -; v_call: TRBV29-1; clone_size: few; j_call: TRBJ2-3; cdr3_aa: CSVVPTRGTDASTDTQYF; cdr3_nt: TGCAGCGTGGTTCCCACCAGGGGAACAGATGCTAGCACAGATACGCAGTATTTT
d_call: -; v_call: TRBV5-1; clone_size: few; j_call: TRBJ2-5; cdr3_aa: CASSFNGGLQETQYF; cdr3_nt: TGCGCCAGCAGCTTTAACGGGGGACTCCAAGAGACCCAGTACTTC
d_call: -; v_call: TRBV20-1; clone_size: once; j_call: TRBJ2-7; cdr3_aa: CRGGDPSEQYF; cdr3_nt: TGCAGAGGGGGGGACCCCTCGGAGCAGTACTTC
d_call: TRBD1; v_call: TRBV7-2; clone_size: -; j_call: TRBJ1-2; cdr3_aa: CASSFDGMRGHNYGYTF; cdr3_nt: TGTGCCAGCAGCTTCGATGGGATGAGGGGGCACAACTATGGCTACACCTTC
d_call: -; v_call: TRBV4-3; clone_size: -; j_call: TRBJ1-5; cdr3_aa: CASSQHLRGARQPQHF; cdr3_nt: TGCGCCAGCAGCCAACACCTGCGAGGGGCGCGTCAGCCCCAGCATTTT
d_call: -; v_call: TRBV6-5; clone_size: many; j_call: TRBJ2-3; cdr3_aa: CASSYQGRADTQYF; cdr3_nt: TGTGCCAGCAGTTACCAGGGTCGGGCAGATACGCAGTATTTT
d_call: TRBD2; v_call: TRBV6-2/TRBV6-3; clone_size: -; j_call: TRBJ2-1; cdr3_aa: CASNNSGGGSNEQFF; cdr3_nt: TGTGCCAGCAATAATAGCGGGGGGGGATCCAATGAGCAGTTCTTC
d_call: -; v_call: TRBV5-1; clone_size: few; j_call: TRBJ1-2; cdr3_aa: CASSFNPGTSNYGYTF; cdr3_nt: TGCGCCAGCAGCTTTAACCCTGGGACATCCAACTATGGCTACACCTTC
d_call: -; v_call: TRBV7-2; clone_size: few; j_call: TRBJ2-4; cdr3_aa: CASSLAQGLAKNIQYF; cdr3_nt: TGTGCCAGCAGCTTAGCTCAGGGTCTAGCCAAAAACATTCAGTACTTC